These 24 T cell receptor beta chains originate from one sample sequenced in a study of blood T cell repertoires in COVID-19. TCRdb's copy holds only in-frame clones and misses some; the assay was immunoSEQ multiplex PCR. This sample yields tens of thousands of clones, of which 75% to 90% are seen a single time; 5.8% belongs to the top ten. The sequenced sample consisted of peripheral blood. The receptors were gathered from a man aged 50 to 59 with active COVID-19.

The chain carries TRBV6-6 and TRBJ1-5; 8 positions agree with TRBD1. The CDR3 spans 22 residues. Trimming took 5 bases from V and 0 from J; bases not matched to a gene: 24. Looked up from germline, CDR1 is MNHNY and CDR2 is SVGAGI (reference sequence). CDR3 sequence reads: CASSPGDRTDRGTGYSNQPQHF. The CDR3 bases are TGTGCCAGCAGTCCCGGGGACAGGACGGATAGAGGCACGGGATATAGCAATCAGCCCCAGCATTTT.

The gene calls are TRBV7-2 and TRBJ2-7, with TRBD1 as a possible D gene (5 bases). Trimming removed 5 bases from V and 3 bases from J, with 11 bases in between. Germline lookup yields CDR1 SGHTA and CDR2 FQGNSA. The CDR3 length is 13 residues. In DNA form, the CDR3 reads TGTGCCAGCAGCGGCGACCAGGGCTACGAGCAGTACTTC. It specifies CASSGDQGYEQYF.

The table lists this clone with a few counts. This chain uses TRBV28 with TRBJ1-5; 9 bases agree with TRBD1. The CDR3 has 14 amino acids. The V gene's germline CDR1 is MDHEN and CDR2 SYDVKM. Trimming at V came to 11 bases and at J to 4 bases, leaving 9 bases not matched to a gene. CDR3 region: CAGTTTGGNQPQHF. DNA for the CDR3: TGTGCCGGGACCACGACAGGGGGGAATCAGCCCCAGCATTTT.

V is TRBV7-9 and J is TRBJ2-2; D remains ambiguous. This CDR3 comprises 14 residues. Trimming removed 5 bases from V and 7 bases from J, with 14 bases in between. Looked up from germline, CDR1 is SEHNR and CDR2 is FQNEAQ (reference sequence). The CDR3 nucleotides are TGTGCCAGCAGCCCACCACATTTGCTCGGGGAGCTGTTTTTT. It codes for CASSPPHLLGELFF.

The V call is TRBV5-4, the J call TRBJ1-2; weak D call: TRBD1 (6 bases). Germline values: CDR1 SGHNT, CDR2 YYREEE (reference sequence). Deletions cut 4 bases from V and 2 bases from J, with 9 bases between. The CDR3 spans 13 residues. The CDR3, as DNA: TGTGCCAGCAGCCCTGACAGGAACTATGGCTACACCTTC. Translation gives CASSPDRNYGYTF.

The chain has TRBV30 and TRBJ1-1; D gene uncertain. Germline-derived CDR1 and CDR2 are GTSNPN and SVGIG (reference sequence). This CDR3 is 13 amino acids long. V was cut by 8 bases and J by 0 bases, with 13 bases left in between. CDR3 coding DNA: TGTGCCAGCCAATTACAGATGAACACTGAAGCTTTCTTT. It yields the protein CASQLQMNTEAFF.

The V and J genes are TRBV5-1 and TRBJ2-5; 11 positions match TRBD2. CDR1 is SGHRS and CDR2 is YFSETQ in the germline V gene. V was clipped by 0 bases and J by 2 bases; unmatched bases: 9. CDR3 length: 18 residues. The CDR3 reads CASSLEGLAVPGQETQYF. The CDR3 DNA sequence: TGCGCCAGCAGCTTGGAGGGACTAGCGGTTCCAGGTCAAGAGACCCAGTACTTC.

This rearrangement joins TRBV11-2 to TRBJ2-3; tentatively, D is TRBD1 (6 bases). V was cut by 7 bases and J by 2 bases, with 13 bases left in between. CDR1 and CDR2 from the germline V gene are SGHAT and FQNNGV. This CDR3 spans 14 amino acids. The CDR3 nucleotides are TGTGCCAGCATCCAAGACAGGAACACAGATACGCAGTATTTT. The encoded protein is CASIQDRNTDTQYF.

The chain employs TRBV5-6 and TRBJ2-1, with unresolved D. From germline, CDR1 is SGHDT and CDR2 YYEEEE. Trimming took 4 bases from V and 5 from J, leaving 16 bases between them. The CDR3 spans 15 residues. CDR3 nucleotide sequence: TGTGCCAGCAGCCCACTATCGGCTGGAAACAATGAGCAGTTCTTC. It encodes CASSPLSAGNNEQFF. The variable domain in full, with the rest retrieved from reference TRBV5-6 and TRBJ2-1, is DAGVTQSPTHLIKTRGQQVTLRCSPKSGHDTVSWYQQALGQGPQFIFQYYEEEERQRGNFPDRFSGHQFPNYSSELNVNALLLGDSALYLCASSPLSAGNNEQFFGPGTRLTVL.

The chain has TRBV10-3 and TRBJ1-1; 8 bases align to TRBD1. Per the germline V gene, CDR1 is ENHRY and CDR2 is SYGVKD. V was pared by 8 bases and J by 2 bases, with 1 base of the junction left unmatched. The CDR3 is made up of 12 amino acids. Here the CDR3 DNA reads TGTGCCATCGGACAGGGAAACACTGAAGCTTTCTTT. Translated: CAIGQGNTEAFF.

The rearrangement links TRBV7-2 to TRBJ2-5; tentative D call: TRBD1 (6 bases). The germline V and J ends were trimmed by 4 bases and 2 bases, with 11 bases remaining between them. Germline V gene lookup returns CDR1 SGHTA and CDR2 FQGNSA. This CDR3 has 14 residues. Here the CDR3 reads CASSSGQPQETQYF. The CDR3 DNA sequence: TGTGCCAGCAGCTCAGGACAGCCTCAAGAGACCCAGTACTTC.

The chain links TRBV2 to TRBJ2-1, with TRBD2 identical over 9 bases. J was trimmed by 8 bases and V by 5 bases; bases with no gene match: 13. The germline V gene has CDR1 SNHLY and CDR2 FYNNEI. The CDR3 has 16 amino acids. CDR3 DNA sequence: TGTGCCAGCAGTCCCCGAGATAGCGGGAGTAAGGATGAGCAGTTCTTC. It is translated as CASSPRDSGSKDEQFF.

The genes are TRBV18 and TRBJ1-2; 9 bases align to TRBD1. The V gene's germline CDR1 is KGHSH and CDR2 LQKENI. This CDR3 contains 17 residues. V trimming: 2 bases; J trimming: 3 bases; junction bases outside the gene matches: 10. CDR3 amino acids: CASSPMPWGQGDYGYTF. The CDR3 DNA follows: TGTGCCAGCTCACCAATGCCGTGGGGACAGGGTGACTATGGCTACACCTTC.

The rearrangement joins TRBV5-1 to TRBJ1-4; D is ambiguous. CDR1 and CDR2 from the germline V gene are SGHRS and YFSETQ. The germline V and J ends were trimmed by 4 bases and 4 bases, with 11 bases remaining between them. The length of the CDR3 is 14 residues. The CDR3 DNA is TGCGCCAGCAGCATCGACAAAAGTAATGAAAAACTGTTTTTT. It specifies CASSIDKSNEKLFF. The whole variable domain, filled in from reference TRBV5-1 and TRBJ1-4, reads KAGVTQTPRYLIKTRGQQVTLSCSPISGHRSVSWYQQTPGQGLQFLFEYFSETQRNKGNFPGRFSGRQFSNSRSEMNVSTLELGDSALYLCASSIDKSNEKLFFGSGTQLSVL.

The chain joins TRBV18 to TRBJ2-7, with TRBD1 identical over 8 bases. V shed 4 bases and J 2 bases; nucleotides not matched to a gene: 4. This CDR3 comprises 14 residues. In germline, CDR1 is KGHSH, CDR2 LQKENI. CDR3: CASSHDRGTYEQYF. Written as DNA, the CDR3 is TGTGCCAGCTCACATGACAGGGGTACCTACGAGCAGTACTTC.

The chain joins TRBV7-3 to TRBJ2-3, with TRBD1 matching 11 bases. The germline V gene encodes CDR1 SGHTA and CDR2 FQGTGA. The CDR3 extends over 15 amino acids. J lost 4 bases, V lost 4 bases, and 4 bases had no gene match. The CDR3 nucleotides are TGTGCCAGCAGCTGGACAGGGGGCATGTCAGATACGCAGTATTTT. This encodes CASSWTGGMSDTQYF.

V usage is TRBV4-2 and J usage is TRBJ1-2; D is uncertain. Deletions cut 5 bases from V and 8 bases from J, with 12 bases between. The CDR3 length is 12 residues. CDR1 is LGHNA and CDR2 is YNFKEQ in the germline V gene. The CDR3 here is CASSAREGGYTF. CDR3 DNA: TGTGCCAGCAGCGCCCGGGAAGGAGGCTACACCTTC.

The J gene is TRBJ2-1, the V gene TRBV10-1, with TRBD2 identical over 7 bases. V shed 7 bases and J 4 bases; nucleotides not matched to a gene: 7. Germline V gene sequence: CDR1 WNHNN, CDR2 SYGVQD (reference sequence). The CDR3 is 14 residues long. CDR3 protein: CASTGGSRYNEQFF. The CDR3 coding sequence is TGCGCCAGCACGGGCGGGAGTAGATACAATGAGCAGTTCTTC.

The chain couples TRBV27 to TRBJ2-3, with a tentative D call TRBD2 (5 bases). V dropped 3 bases and J dropped 7 bases, with 26 bases sitting between them. From germline, CDR1 is MNHEY and CDR2 SMNVEV (reference sequence). The CDR3 has 18 amino acids. The CDR3 spells CASSFRSLMFTRENTQYF. The CDR3 bases are TGTGCCAGCAGTTTTAGGTCCTTAATGTTCACGAGGGAGAATACGCAGTATTTT.

J is TRBJ2-7 and V is TRBV9; maybe TRBD2 (7 bases). V dropped 4 bases and J dropped 3 bases, with 11 bases sitting between them. CDR3 length: 13 residues. The germline V gene encodes CDR1 SGDLS and CDR2 YYNGEE. The CDR3 nucleotides read TGTGCCAGCAGCCCAAGGGGGGGCTACGAGCAGTACTTC. Residues: CASSPRGGYEQYF. The variable domain in full, with the rest retrieved from reference TRBV9 and TRBJ2-7, is DSGVTQTPKHLITATGQRVTLRCSPRSGDLSVYWYQQSLDQGLQFLIQYYNGEERAKGNILERFSAQQFPDLHSELNLSSLELGDSALYFCASSPRGGYEQYFGPGTRLTVT.

As to this clone: A read error may produce the germline difference seen at one junction end. V is TRBV7-7 and J is TRBJ2-1; 8 nucleotides agree with TRBD1. CDR1 SSHAT and CDR2 FNYEAQ come from the germline V gene (reference sequence). The CDR3 is 18 residues long. Here the CDR3 reads CASSLGPRTGTLDNEQFF. The DNA for the CDR3 is TGTGCTAGCAGCTTAGGGCCCAGGACAGGGACTTTAGACAATGAGCAGTTCTTC.

This rearrangement joins TRBV5-1 to TRBJ2-5; 7 nucleotides align to TRBD1. The CDR3 runs to 15 residues. The V gene end was trimmed by 3 bases and the J gene end by 4 bases; junction bases not matched to a gene: 9. The V gene's germline CDR1 is SGHRS and CDR2 YFSETQ. The CDR3 nucleotides read TGCGCCAGCAGCTCTGGGACAGTTCTCCCAGAGACCCAGTACTTC. Translating gives CASSSGTVLPETQYF.

The rearrangement uses TRBV7-9 and TRBJ1-4; a possible D gene is TRBD1 (5 bases). CDR3 length equals 14 residues. Germline assignment: CDR1 SEHNR and CDR2 FQNEAQ (reference sequence). V lost 2 bases and J lost 4, with 8 bases in between. CDR3 in DNA: TGTGCCAGCAGCTTATCAGGGAATAATGAAAAACTGTTTTTT. This translates into CASSLSGNNEKLFF.

The CDR3 DNA reads as TGTGCCAGCAGTGATTCGAGGTCACCCCTCCACTTT. The encoded protein is CASSDSRSPLHF. V and J are TRBV6-1 and TRBJ1-6; no definite D call. Between the trimmed V and J ends, which lost 3 bases and 10 bases, there was a span of 7 bases. The V gene's germline CDR1 is MNHNS and CDR2 SASEGT. This CDR3 region has 12 residues.